A selection of T cell receptor beta chains follows, all from one sample in a study of OX40 agonist ivuxolimab in advanced cancers. Method: immunoSEQ multiplex PCR; TCRdb's copy keeps in-frame clones and lacks some. Of around 81,000 clones in the sample, roughly 88% were seen once. The input for sequencing was CD4+ or CD8+ T cells sorted from blood, taken in a trial of the OX40 agonist ivuxolimab. These receptors all come from an adult with an advanced solid tumor such as melanoma, head and neck, liver or kidney cancer. CDR3s include the opening cysteine and the closing phenylalanine or tryptophan. D genes are given only for firm matches. Expanded clones are given a class, and other clones once, few, many or no size at all.

size,J,V,D,DNA,CDR3
.,TRBJ2-7,TRBV28,TRBD1,TGTGCCAGCAGTTACATGACAGGGGGGTCCTACGAGCAGTACTTC,CASSYMTGGSYEQYF
.,TRBJ1-5,TRBV6-5,.,TGTGCCAGCAGTTACTCGTCCGGTCAGGGGACGTTGCCCCAGCATTTT,CASSYSSGQGTLPQHF
.,TRBJ2-7,TRBV6-1,.,TGTGCCAGCAGTGAAAGGTCGGGCCTCCCCTACGAGCAGTACTTC,CASSERSGLPYEQYF
few,TRBJ2-2,TRBV10-3,TRBD1,TGTGCCATCAGAGAGGCACAGGGGGCTTCCGGGGAGCTGTTTTTT,CAIREAQGASGELFF
.,TRBJ2-6,TRBV5-6,TRBD1,TGTGCCAGCTCCCCCCGGGACAGGACTACTATCTCTGGGGCCAACGTCCTGACTTTC,CASSPRDRTTISGANVLTF
.,TRBJ2-1,TRBV19,TRBD2,TGTGCCAGTAGTAATGGGCTAGCGGGGGACAATGAGCAGTTCTTC,CASSNGLAGDNEQFF
.,TRBJ2-5,TRBV27,.,TGTGCCAGCAGTTTAGGGCAGGCCCAGCAAGAGACCCAGTACTTC,CASSLGQAQQETQYF
.,TRBJ2-7,TRBV12-5,.,TGTGCTAGTGGTTTGGATCCGGTGGGCGAGCAGTACTTC,CASGLDPVGEQYF
once,TRBJ2-5,TRBV7-2,TRBD2,TGTGCCAGCAGCTTCGGACTAGCGGGAGAGACCCAGTACTTC,CASSFGLAGETQYF
.,TRBJ2-5,TRBV6-4,.,TGTGCCAGCAGTGCTAGCCAAGGGGAGACCCAGTACTTC,CASSASQGETQYF
.,TRBJ2-1,TRBV14,.,TGTGCCAGCAGCCAATCGCAGTACAATGAGCAGTTCTTC,CASSQSQYNEQFF
.,TRBJ2-7,TRBV14,.,TGTGCCAGCAGCCTCTGGTCAGGGGGGCCCTACGAGCAGTACTTC,CASSLWSGGPYEQYF
.,TRBJ2-7,TRBV4-2,TRBD1,TGTGCCAGCAGCCAACGACAGGGGACATCCTACGAGCAGTACTTC,CASSQRQGTSYEQYF
.,TRBJ2-1,TRBV9,.,TGTGCCAGCAGCTCACCCCCGAGCCGGGTTATGAGTCCTTCCGAACTCAATGAGCAGTTCTTC,CASSSPPSRVMSPSELNEQFF
.,TRBJ2-1,TRBV7-9,TRBD2,TGTGCCAGCAGCCCGAGACTAGCGGGAGGGCCGTCTTCTTATGAGCAGTTCTTC,CASSPRLAGGPSSYEQFF
once,TRBJ2-1,TRBV5-6,.,TGTGCCAGCAGAAGGGACAATGCATATGAGCAGTTCTTC,CASRRDNAYEQFF
.,TRBJ2-3,TRBV30,TRBD2,TGTGCCTGGAGTGTGGGTCGGACTAGCGGGAGAACAGATACGCAGTATTTT,CAWSVGRTSGRTDTQYF
once,TRBJ1-1,TRBV7-8,.,TGTGCCAGCAGCTCCAACACAGGGCAGAGGAACACTGAAGCTTTCTTT,CASSSNTGQRNTEAFF
.,TRBJ2-1,TRBV4-1,TRBD2,TGCGCCAGCAGCCAAGGACTAGCGGGATCGGAGTTCTTC,CASSQGLAGSEFF
few,TRBJ2-1,TRBV6-5,.,TGTGCCAGCAGTTACTCGATCCAGCGGGCCTACAATGAGCAGTTCTTC,CASSYSIQRAYNEQFF
once,TRBJ2-1,TRBV27,.,TGTGCCAGCAGGTTAGCGCTGAGCTCCTACAATGAGCAGTTCTTC,CASRLALSSYNEQFF
.,TRBJ2-7,TRBV6-1,.,TGTGCCAGCAGTGAGTCCTCCATGTCGGCAACCTACGAGCAGTACTTC,CASSESSMSATYEQYF
.,TRBJ2-2,TRBV9,.,TGTGCCAGCAGCGGGCAGGGGACCGGGGAGCTGTTTTTT,CASSGQGTGELFF
.,TRBJ2-5,TRBV5-1,TRBD2,TGCGCCAGCAGCTTGGCCTTAGCGGGAGCCCAAGGGGAGACCCAGTACTTC,CASSLALAGAQGETQYF
.,TRBJ1-2,TRBV7-9,.,TGTGCCAGCAGCCCGAGGGTCGGCGGCTACACCTTC,CASSPRVGGYTF
.,TRBJ2-3,TRBV4-3,.,TGCGCCAGCAGCCGAAGAAAAGGGAAAGTAGATACGCAGTATTTT,CASSRRKGKVDTQYF
.,TRBJ2-7,TRBV19,.,TGTGCCAGTAGTTCCGGAAGAGGAGCGCGAGAGCAGTACTTC,CASSSGRGAREQYF
.,TRBJ2-2,TRBV10-3,TRBD1,TGTGCCATCAGCAACAGGGGAAGAGGGAACACCGGGGAGCTGTTTTTT,CAISNRGRGNTGELFF
.,TRBJ2-2,TRBV5-8,.,TGTGCCAGCAGCCCGGCCTGGCTGGACACCGGGGAGCTGTTTTTT,CASSPAWLDTGELFF
.,TRBJ1-1,TRBV25-1,.,TGTGCCAGCAGTACCGGGGGAAACACTGAAGCTTTCTTT,CASSTGGNTEAFF
.,TRBJ2-5,TRBV28,.,TGTGCCAGCAGTCTCTCCGGGACGCGAGTTCAAGAGACCCAGTACTTC,CASSLSGTRVQETQYF
few,TRBJ2-1,TRBV5-1,.,TGCGCCAGCAAGAGTGGGCAGGGCTCCTACAATGAGCAGTTCTTC,CASKSGQGSYNEQFF
few,TRBJ2-7,TRBV27,.,TGTGCCAGCAGGGGAGGACAGGCTCTTTACGAGCAGTACTTC,CASRGGQALYEQYF
.,TRBJ2-7,TRBV10-3,.,TGTGCCATCAGTGAAGTCAATACGGCCGGAGTCTTC,CAISEVNTAGVF
once,TRBJ2-7,TRBV7-9,.,TGTGCCAGCAGCTTAGCGGACCGCGAGCAGTACTTC,CASSLADREQYF
.,TRBJ2-5,TRBV5-1,.,TGCGCCAGCAGCTTGGCCCGGGAGACCCAGTACTTC,CASSLARETQYF
.,TRBJ1-2,TRBV28,.,TGTGCCAGCAGTACTCCCGGGAAACAATACTTAATATATGGCTACACCTTC,CASSTPGKQYLIYGYTF
.,TRBJ2-3,TRBV11-2,.,TGTGCCAGCAGCTCCGTAGGACTAAATACGCAGTATTTT,CASSSVGLNTQYF
.,TRBJ2-3,TRBV7-9,TRBD2,TGTGCCAGCAAAGTACTAGCGGGAGGACCAGATACGCAGTATTTT,CASKVLAGGPDTQYF
.,TRBJ2-4,TRBV7-9,.,TGTGCCAGCAGCTTACAGGGGAACATTCAGTACTTC,CASSLQGNIQYF
.,TRBJ2-1,TRBV9,.,TGTGCCAGCAGCGCCACAGTTGGTTCCTACAATGAGCAGTTCTTC,CASSATVGSYNEQFF
few,TRBJ2-1,TRBV5-6,.,TGTGCCAGCAGCTTGAAGAACGGCTACAATGAGCAGTTCTTC,CASSLKNGYNEQFF
.,TRBJ2-3,TRBV5-1,.,TGCGCCAGCTTCCAGGGACCCCCACCGGGAGATACGCAGTATTTT,CASFQGPPPGDTQYF
.,TRBJ2-7,TRBV27,TRBD2,TGTGCCAGCCGAGGTGCCGGGACTAGCGGGAGGACAACCTACGAGCAGTACTTC,CASRGAGTSGRTTYEQYF
.,TRBJ1-1,TRBV28,.,TGTGCCAGCAGTTTAAACCGCAGGAACACTGAAGCTTTCTTT,CASSLNRRNTEAFF
.,TRBJ2-7,TRBV30,.,TGTGCCTGGAGCGCTGAGGGGGGCGAGCAGTACTTC,CAWSAEGGEQYF
.,TRBJ2-7,TRBV5-1,.,TGCGCCAGCAGCTTGCAGTTCCTCGGTGGGGGAAGCTCCTACGAGCAGTACTTC,CASSLQFLGGGSSYEQYF
.,TRBJ2-7,TRBV28,.,TGTGCCAGCAGTCGGGGACGACTAGTTCGCCCCTCTATAGAGCAGTACTTC,CASSRGRLVRPSIEQYF
once,TRBJ2-7,TRBV11-1,TRBD1,TGTGCCAGCAGCCGGGCAGGGGGCGCGGGGGAGCAGTACTTC,CASSRAGGAGEQYF
.,TRBJ2-1,TRBV19,.,TGTGCCAGTAGTAGGCTAGCGACTGAAAGCTCCTACAATGAGCAGTTCTTC,CASSRLATESSYNEQFF
.,TRBJ1-1,TRBV29-1,.,TGCAGCGTTGAAGATCTTGGCAGCCAGAACACTGAAGCTTTCTTT,CSVEDLGSQNTEAFF
.,TRBJ2-2,TRBV11-2,.,TGTGCCAGCAGCTTAGACAGGTCGAACACCGGGGAGCTGTTTTTT,CASSLDRSNTGELFF
once,TRBJ2-1,TRBV15,.,TGTGCCACCAGCCCGGGACGGGAAGACTACAATGAGCAGTTCTTC,CATSPGREDYNEQFF
.,TRBJ2-7,TRBV7-9,TRBD2,TGTGCCAGCAGCTTAGCGGGTGCTAGCGGGAGAACCCCCTACGAGCAGTACTTC,CASSLAGASGRTPYEQYF
.,TRBJ2-1,TRBV7-9,TRBD2,TGTGCCAGCAGCTTAGCAGTAGCGGGATTTGGTCTCAGTGAGCAGTTCTTC,CASSLAVAGFGLSEQFF
.,TRBJ1-3,TRBV4-1,.,TGCGCCAGCAGCCAAGATCGTCGGAGCTCTGGAAACACCATATATTTT,CASSQDRRSSGNTIYF
.,TRBJ2-7,TRBV5-1,.,TGCGCCAGCAGCTTGCTGGGGAGAGGGCCTTACGAGCAGTACTTC,CASSLLGRGPYEQYF